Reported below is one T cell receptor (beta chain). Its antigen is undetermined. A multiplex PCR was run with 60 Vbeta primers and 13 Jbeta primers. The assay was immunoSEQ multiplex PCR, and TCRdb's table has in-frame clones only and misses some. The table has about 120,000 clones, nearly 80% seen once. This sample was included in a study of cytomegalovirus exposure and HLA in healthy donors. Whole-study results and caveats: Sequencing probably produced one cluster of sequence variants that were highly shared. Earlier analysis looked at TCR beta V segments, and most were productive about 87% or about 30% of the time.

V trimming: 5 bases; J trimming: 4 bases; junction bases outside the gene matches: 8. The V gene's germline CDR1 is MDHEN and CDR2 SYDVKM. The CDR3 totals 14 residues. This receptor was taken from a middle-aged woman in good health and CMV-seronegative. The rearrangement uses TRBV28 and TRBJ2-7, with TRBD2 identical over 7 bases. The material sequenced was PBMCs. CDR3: CASSRASGFYEQYF. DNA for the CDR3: TGTGCCAGCAGTCGAGCTAGCGGCTTTTACGAGCAGTACTTC.